The table lists the clone carrying this T cell receptor beta chain with a count of one. Its antigen is unidentified. Alongside a J-beta primer mix, a sample-barcoded 5' primer served in a second PCR lasting roughly 7 to 12 cycles. TCRdb reprocessed the 5' RACE reads via MiXCR and lists one record per CDR3 protein. The repertoire holds over 950,000 distinct CDR3 sequences, with 30% to 40% as singletons. Isolation per sample recovered at least 7 million PBMCs. The source of the sample is a study of blood T cells in healthy people across ages. The CDR3 is 16 residues long. Germline CDR1 is LGHNA and CDR2 is YNFKEQ. J gave up 5 bases and V 0 bases, and 7 bases lay outside the gene matches. Whole-study findings and limits: Diversity figures based on one million T cells were deemed too low.

This receptor was taken from a man between 18 and 29 years old in good health. V usage is TRBV4-2 and J usage is TRBJ2-5, with 9 bases lining up with TRBD2. Sequenced sample: blood. CDR3 sequence: CASSQEGGGVRETQYF. CDR3 coding DNA: TGTGCCAGCAGCCAAGAAGGCGGGGGGGTCCGGGAGACCCAGTACTTC.